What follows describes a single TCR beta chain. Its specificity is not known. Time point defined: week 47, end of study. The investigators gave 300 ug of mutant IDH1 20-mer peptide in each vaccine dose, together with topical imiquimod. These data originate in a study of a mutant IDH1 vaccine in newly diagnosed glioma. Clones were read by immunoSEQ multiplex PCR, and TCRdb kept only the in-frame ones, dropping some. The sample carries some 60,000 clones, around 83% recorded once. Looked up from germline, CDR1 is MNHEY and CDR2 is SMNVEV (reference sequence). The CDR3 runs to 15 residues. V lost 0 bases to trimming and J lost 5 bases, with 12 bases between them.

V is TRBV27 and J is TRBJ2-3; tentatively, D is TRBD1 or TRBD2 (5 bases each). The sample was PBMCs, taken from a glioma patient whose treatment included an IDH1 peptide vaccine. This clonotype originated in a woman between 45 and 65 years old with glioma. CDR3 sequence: CASSLSVGAGDTQYF. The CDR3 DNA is TGTGCCAGCAGTTTATCGGTCGGGGCGGGAGATACGCAGTATTTT.